This TCR beta chain was identified during a study of blood T cell repertoires in COVID-19. In the study overall: The samples span acute and convalescent COVID-19 from the United States, Italy and Spain. T cells, B-cell-depleted T cells, or PBMCs provided the cDNA or gDNA that served as material.

Original processing methods: The assay estimated nucleated cells by amplifying reference gene primers. Profiled with immunoSEQ multiplex PCR; TCRdb holds only in-frame clones, not every one. Clone size and the V and J calls come from that table; the DNA yielded D and trimming. The table has 150,000 to 200,000 clones, 60% to 85% seen once. This CDR3 is built from 12 residues. Germline lookup yields CDR1 PRHDT and CDR2 FYEKMQ (reference sequence). The V gene lost 5 bases and the J gene lost 3 bases, with 7 bases spanning the gap. The specimen sequenced was peripheral blood. The receptor comes from a man aged 60-69 years with active or convalescent COVID-19. The genes are TRBV13 and TRBJ1-1; D unresolved. As DNA, the CDR3 is TGTGCCAGCAGCCAAAGCGACACTGAAGCTTTCTTT. It translates to CASSQSDTEAFF.